This TCR beta chain appears in the sequencing data of a study of blood T cell repertoires in COVID-19. Trimming took 4 bases from V and 2 from J; bases not matched to a gene: 3. Germline V gene sequence: CDR1 SQVTM, CDR2 ANQGSEA. The CDR3 is 14 residues long. Clones were read by immunoSEQ multiplex PCR, and TCRdb kept only the in-frame ones, dropping some. Of about 290,000 clones detected, approximately 86% appear once; the ten largest clones hold less than 4.5%. The chain couples TRBV29-1 to TRBJ2-1; 9 bases align to TRBD2. The receptor was derived from a woman aged 50 to 60 with active or convalescent COVID-19. Sequencing was performed on peripheral blood. CDR3 sequence: CSVGGGRAYNEQFF. CDR3 DNA: TGCAGCGTTGGGGGCGGGAGGGCCTACAATGAGCAGTTCTTC.